This T cell receptor beta chain was identified in a study of spatial heterogeneity in lung cancer. Looking at the study overall: An average of more than ten raw reads was observed per unique TCR and UMI combination.

Noted time point: sample taken at primary tumor resection. Without sorting, whole RNA was sequenced from tumor, nontumor lung or frozen PBMC. This clonotype was seen more than once but under ten times. The V and J ends lost 5 bases and 1 base respectively, with 11 bases between them. The CDR3 is 13 residues long. Germline V lookup: CDR1 SQVTM, CDR2 ANQGSEA. Individual TCR cDNA molecules each bore their own unique molecular identifier. TCRdb reprocessed the 5' RACE reads via MiXCR and lists one record per CDR3 protein. The sample lists about 82,000 distinct CDR3 sequences; approximately 12% were seen once.

The clonotype was recovered from a male donor with early-stage non-small cell lung cancer. The material sequenced was PBMCs, taken at surgery. The gene calls are TRBV29-1 and TRBJ2-5, with a weak D call TRBD2 (5 bases). CDR3 bases: TGCAGCGTTCGGACTCCGCTCCAAGAGACCCAGTACTTC. This translates into CSVRTPLQETQYF.